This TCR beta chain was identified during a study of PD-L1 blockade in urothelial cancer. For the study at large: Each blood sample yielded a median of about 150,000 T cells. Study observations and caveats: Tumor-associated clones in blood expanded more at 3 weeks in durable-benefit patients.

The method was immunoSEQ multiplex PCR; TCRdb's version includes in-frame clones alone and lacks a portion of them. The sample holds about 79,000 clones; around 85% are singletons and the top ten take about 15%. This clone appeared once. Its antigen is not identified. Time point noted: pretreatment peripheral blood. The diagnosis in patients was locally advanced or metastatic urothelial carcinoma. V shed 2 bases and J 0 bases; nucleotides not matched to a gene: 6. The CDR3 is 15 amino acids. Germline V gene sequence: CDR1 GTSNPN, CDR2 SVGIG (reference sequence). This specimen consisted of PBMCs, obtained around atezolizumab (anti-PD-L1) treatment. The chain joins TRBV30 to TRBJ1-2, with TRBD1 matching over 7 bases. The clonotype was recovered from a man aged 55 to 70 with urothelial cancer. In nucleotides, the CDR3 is TGTGCCTGGAGTAAAAAGCAGGGGGCTAACTATGGCTACACCTTC. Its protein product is CAWSKKQGANYGYTF.